This TCR beta chain is drawn from a study of cytomegalovirus exposure and HLA in healthy donors. Findings of the study overall: Immune exposure data for these donors was limited to CMV serostatus.

Trimming left V 0 bases short and J 4 bases short, with 9 bases between. This CDR3 is 14 amino acids long. Germline V lookup: CDR1 LNHNV, CDR2 YYDKDF (reference sequence). The PCR had 60 Vbeta and 13 Jbeta primers. This table comes from immunoSEQ multiplex PCR, and its TCRdb copy is limited to in-frame clones, with some not included. Of 80,000 or so clones in the sample, roughly 70% were seen once. As for this clone: What it binds is not known.

The chain carries TRBV15 and TRBJ1-2; D call uncertain. This receptor was identified in a man in his thirties or forties in good health and CMV-seropositive. The sample was PBMCs. Written as DNA, the CDR3 is TGTGCCACCAGCAGAGATAGGAGGTTCTATGGCTACACCTTC. Translation gives CATSRDRRFYGYTF.